This T cell receptor (beta chain) was observed in a study of blood T cell repertoires in COVID-19. J lost 4 bases, V lost 3 bases, and 25 bases had no gene match. Per the germline V gene, CDR1 is LNHDA and CDR2 is SQIVND (reference sequence). The CDR3 runs 21 residues. Data came from immunoSEQ multiplex PCR; TCRdb stores just in-frame clones and leaves some out. The repertoire holds hundreds of thousands of clones, with approximately 86% as singletons. Sequenced: PBMCs or T cells enriched from blood (not recorded which). The sequence was collected from a woman aged 40-49 years with acute COVID-19. The V call is TRBV19, the J call TRBJ2-7; 9 bases line up with TRBD2. Here the CDR3 DNA reads TGTGCCAGTAGTATCCTCCTTCGGGCTAGCGGGAAACCTCCGCCCCCATACGAGCAGTACTTC. Amino acid sequence: CASSILLRASGKPPPPYEQYF.